This T cell receptor (beta chain) was found in a study of T-cell reconstitution after alpha-beta-depleted transplantation in children. Preparing the TCRbeta library involved the use of unique molecular identifiers. MiXCR, applied by TCRdb to the PCR reads, yields one record per CDR3 protein. The sample shows hundreds of thousands of distinct CDR3 sequences, around 13% of them seen only once. This clonotype was counted at least ten times. The clonotype was recovered from a girl aged 2-9 years with congenital amegakaryocytic thrombocytopenia, due to receive a stem cell transplant. The material was PBMCs, obtained before TCRalphabeta/CD19-depleted stem cell transplant.

CDR3 sequence (DNA): TGTGCCAGCACCGATGTCTGGGATGAGCAGTTCTTC. Its protein product is CASTDVWDEQFF. The rearrangement links TRBV11-2 to TRBJ2-1; D unclear. The length of the CDR3 is 12 residues. The germline CDR1 and CDR2 sequences are SGHAT and FQNNGV. V lost 7 bases and J 8 bases, leaving 12 bases between the germline ends. The full variable domain, rest sourced from reference TRBV11-2 and TRBJ2-1, is EAGVAQSPRYKIIEKRQSVAFWCNPISGHATLYWYQQILGQGPKLLIQFQNNGVVDDSQLPKDRFSAERLKGVDSTLKIQPAKLEDSAVYLCASTDVWDEQFFGPGTRLTVL.